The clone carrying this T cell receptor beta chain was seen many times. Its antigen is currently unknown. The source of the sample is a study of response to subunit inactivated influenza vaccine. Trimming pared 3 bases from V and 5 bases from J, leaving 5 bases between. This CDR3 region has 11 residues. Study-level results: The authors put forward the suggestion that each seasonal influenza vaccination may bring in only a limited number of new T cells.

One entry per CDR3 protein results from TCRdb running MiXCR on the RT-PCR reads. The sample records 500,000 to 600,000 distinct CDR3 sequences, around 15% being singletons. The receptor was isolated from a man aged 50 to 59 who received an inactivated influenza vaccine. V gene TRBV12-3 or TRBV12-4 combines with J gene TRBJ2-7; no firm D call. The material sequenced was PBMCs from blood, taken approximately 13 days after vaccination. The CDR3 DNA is TGTGCCAGCAGTTTTCAGCACGAGCAGTACTTC. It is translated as CASSFQHEQYF.